This TCR beta chain was captured in a study of T cell repertoires in cytomegalovirus infection (dated by TCRdb to the late 2010s). With regard to the full study: Alongside well-studied HLA-B-restricted epitopes, the peptide stimulations were aimed at recently identified HLA-C-restricted CMV epitopes, whose presentation resists viral immunomodulation. The HLA type of each donor mattered for the analysis, because public TCR beta signatures pointed to carriage of CMV infection along with the matching HLA type. Overall study outcomes, separate from this receptor: In both this cohort and an independent roughly 400-donor cohort, the cumulative frequency of public TCR beta family members distinguished carriers of CMV infection plus the relevant HLA type. The ex vivo response was dominated by HLA-C-restricted CMV-specific TCR beta clonotypes, and the single most frequent clonotype in two of eight donors was supplied by these HLA-C-restricted clonotypes.

This clonotype was seen many times. Which antigen it targets is not known. No base-level quality is on record; no much larger clone is a single base apart. The sample's treatment or condition label, in plain terms: in vitro stimulation with specific CMV peptide epitopes to enrich CMV-specific T cells. Sequencing instrument: Illumina HiSeq 1500. TCRdb trimmed the raw reads at Q25, called clones with MiXCR and kept productive beta chains. Rows are unified per CDR3 protein, each entry keeping the most common DNA and genes. For this sample there are roughly 990,000 distinct CDR3 sequences; roughly 30% appear just once. Over 12% of the sample comes from the top ten. The CDR3 spans 15 residues, from the cysteine through the phenylalanine. Left in the record is the CDR3 DNA by itself, 45 bases read in frame from the first base. Trimming takes 5 bases from V and 7 bases from J, and the germline ends sit 15 bases apart. The germline V gene encodes CDR1 SEHNR and CDR2 FQNEAQ (reference sequence).

The source material was cultured CD8+ T cells from PBMCs, sampled from culture after CMV antigen stimulation. This clonotype originated in a human donor in good health (CMV status not recorded). Some clones in this sample may be carry-over from other donors' samples. The chain couples TRBV7-9 to TRBJ1-6; D gene: possibly TRBD1, on 5 matching bases. The CDR3 amino acid sequence is: CASSLGVGGNSPLHF. The bases are TGTGCCAGCAGCCTAGGTGTTGGGGGAAATTCACCCCTCCACTTT.